The TCR beta chain described here comes from a study of cytomegalovirus exposure and HLA in healthy donors. Study-wide results and caveats: Clonal expansion, a later analysis showed, was greater in HLA-associated TCR beta chains than in equally common others.

Details on this clone: What it recognizes is unknown.

Germline V CDR1 and CDR2: SGHRS, YFSETQ. The CDR3 length is 13 residues. This PCR relied on a set of 60 Vbeta primers and 13 Jbeta primers. Profiled with immunoSEQ multiplex PCR; TCRdb holds only in-frame clones, not every one. The sample holds 200,000 or so clones, around 86% seen once. This sequence was found in a woman aged 18-30 years in good health and CMV-seronegative. The chain combines TRBV5-1 with TRBJ2-5; no reliable D call. The J call may not be correct, given that the DNA end is closer to TRBJ2-7. Material for sequencing was PBMCs. The CDR3 loop is CASSLRLGYEQYF. The CDR3 DNA reads TGCGCCAGCAGCTTGCGGCTAGGCTACGAGCAGTACTTC.